This T cell receptor (beta chain) was sequenced during a study of shared clonotypes between healthy human individuals. Whole-study findings and limits: What limited the represented genetic and exposure-history diversity was the small number of donors. An anticipated effect of sequencing depth on clonotype sharing among donors was recognized.

With regard to this clone: Its antigen remains unidentified.

Donation came from healthy HIV-negative adults that had no recent acute infections or vaccinations. Assay: immunoSEQ multiplex PCR; the TCRdb copy retains only in-frame clones and omits some. The sample has approximately 2.5 million clones, under 95% seen once. Germline V lookup: CDR1 SGHVS, CDR2 FQNEAQ. V shed 8 bases, J shed 4 bases, and the junction held 16 bases outside the gene matches. The CDR3 runs to 17 residues. This sequence originates from a young man in good health. Some clones in this sample may be carry-over from other donors' samples. The V and J genes are TRBV7-8 and TRBJ2-7, with TRBD2 identical over 11 bases. Material for sequencing was naive CD4+ T cells from PBMCs. Subset in this sample: CD45RA+ positively selected. CDR3: CASSAYVLAGGRYEQYF. The CDR3 nucleotides are TGTGCCAGCTCAGCTTATGTGCTAGCGGGAGGCAGGTACGAGCAGTACTTC.